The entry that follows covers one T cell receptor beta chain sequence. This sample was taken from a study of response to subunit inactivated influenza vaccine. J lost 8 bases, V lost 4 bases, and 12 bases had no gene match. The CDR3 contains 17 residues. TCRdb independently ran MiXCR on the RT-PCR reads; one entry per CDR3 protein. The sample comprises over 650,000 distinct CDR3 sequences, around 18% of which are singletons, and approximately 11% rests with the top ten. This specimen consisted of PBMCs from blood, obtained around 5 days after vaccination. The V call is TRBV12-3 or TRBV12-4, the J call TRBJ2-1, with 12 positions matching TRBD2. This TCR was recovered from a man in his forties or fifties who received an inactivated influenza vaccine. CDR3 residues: CASSYLRLAGEKDEQFF. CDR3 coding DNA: TGTGCCAGCAGTTATCTTCGACTAGCGGGAGAAAAGGATGAGCAGTTCTTC.